Reported below is one TCR beta chain. The V end lost 6 bases, the J end lost 5 bases, and 16 bases lay between the germline ends. This CDR3 has 14 residues. From germline, CDR1 is SNHLY and CDR2 FYNNEI. The sample originates from a study of blood T cell repertoires in COVID-19. The table came from immunoSEQ multiplex PCR; TCRdb's copy has only in-frame clones and leaves some out. This table holds about 190,000 clones, more than 70% found once. This clonotype was obtained from a human donor in a cohort sampled during active COVID-19. The sequencing sample was made of peripheral blood. The chain carries TRBV2 and TRBJ1-2; a possible D gene is TRBD1 (6 bases). The CDR3 here is CASSRQVGKYGYTF. The CDR3 DNA reads as TGTGCCAGCAGCCGACAGGTGGGAAAGTATGGCTACACCTTC.